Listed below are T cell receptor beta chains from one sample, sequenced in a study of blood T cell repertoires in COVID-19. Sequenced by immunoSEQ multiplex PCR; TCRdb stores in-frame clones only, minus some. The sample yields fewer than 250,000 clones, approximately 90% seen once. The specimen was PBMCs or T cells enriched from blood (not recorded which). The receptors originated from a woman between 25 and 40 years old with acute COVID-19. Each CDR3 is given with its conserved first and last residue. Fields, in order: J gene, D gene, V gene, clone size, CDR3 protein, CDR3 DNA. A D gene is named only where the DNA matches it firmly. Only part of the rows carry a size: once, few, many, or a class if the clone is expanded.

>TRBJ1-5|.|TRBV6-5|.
CASSYSKGAGQPQHF
TGTGCCAGCAGTTACTCGAAAGGGGCGGGGCAGCCCCAGCATTTT
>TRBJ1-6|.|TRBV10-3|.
CAISESSVSVGNSPLHF
TGTGCCATCAGTGAGTCAAGTGTGTCGGTCGGGAATTCACCCCTCCACTTT
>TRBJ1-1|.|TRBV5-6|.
CASITGNTEAFF
TGTGCCAGTATAACAGGAAACACTGAAGCTTTCTTT
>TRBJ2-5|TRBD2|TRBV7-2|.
CASSLAGAQETQYF
TGTGCCAGCAGCCTAGCGGGGGCCCAAGAGACCCAGTACTTC
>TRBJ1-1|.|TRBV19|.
CASMERVNTEAFF
TGTGCCAGTATGGAGAGGGTGAACACTGAAGCTTTCTTT
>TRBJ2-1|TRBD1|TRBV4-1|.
CASSQVDRDLGGNEQFF
TGCGCCAGCAGCCAGGTTGACAGGGACCTCGGTGGCAATGAGCAGTTCTTC
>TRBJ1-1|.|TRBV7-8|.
CASSLRRDTEAFF
TGTGCCAGCAGCTTACGGCGGGACACTGAAGCTTTCTTT
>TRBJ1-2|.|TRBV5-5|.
CASSFTRLAPPGRLHGYTF
TGTGCCAGCAGCTTTACGAGATTGGCCCCCCCTGGTCGACTCCATGGCTACACCTTC
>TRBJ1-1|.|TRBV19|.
CASTPLGVLVNTEAFF
TGTGCCAGTACCCCCCTGGGAGTGCTGGTGAACACTGAAGCTTTCTTT
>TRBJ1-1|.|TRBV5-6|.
CASSLVGQEAFF
TGTGCCAGCAGCTTAGTTGGTCAGGAAGCTTTCTTT
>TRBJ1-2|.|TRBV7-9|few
CASSATVSDGYTF
TGTGCCAGCAGCGCGACAGTCAGTGATGGCTACACCTTC
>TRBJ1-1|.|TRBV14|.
CASSQDGGPGFAFF
TGTGCCAGCAGCCAAGATGGAGGGCCCGGATTTGCTTTCTTT
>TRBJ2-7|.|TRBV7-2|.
CASSLRGYEQYF
TGTGCCAGCAGCTTACGGGGGTACGAGCAGTACTTC